Below are 30 T cell receptor beta chains sequenced from a single sample in a study of human T cells and chemical hapten exposure. Time point here: patch test 3, about 24 weeks after DPC sensitization. Treatment noted: therapeutic diphenylcyclopropenone sensitization with weekly scalp DPC. Via MiXCR, TCRdb re-called the RACE reads, giving one row per CDR3 protein. This sample has roughly 64,000 distinct CDR3 sequences; more than 9.5% occur once, and the top ten carry about 2%. Sequenced material: whole blood, taken in connection with sensitization to the hapten diphenylcyclopropenone (DPC). Receptor source: a woman in her 30s with alopecia areata. Some clones in this sample may be carry-over from other donors' samples.

This clonotype has a handful of counts. CDR3 nucleotide sequence: TGCAGTGCCCGGAAAGGTAGCGGGAGTATTTCCGGCGAGCAGTACTTC. Protein sequence: CSARKGSGSISGEQYF. The chain combines TRBV20-1 with TRBJ2-7, with 9 bases matching TRBD2. The CDR3 is made up of 16 amino acids. Per the germline V gene, CDR1 is DFQATT and CDR2 is SNEGSKA (reference sequence). The V segment lost 6 bases and the J segment 6 bases; nucleotides outside the gene matches: 18.

This clonotype was picked up a small number of times. The V and J genes are TRBV9 and TRBJ2-5, with 7 bases lining up with TRBD2. This CDR3 comprises 16 residues. J gave up 2 bases and V 4 bases, and 11 bases lay outside the gene matches. Germline V gene sequence: CDR1 SGDLS, CDR2 YYNGEE. The CDR3 loop is CASSPHPAGVQETQYF. DNA of the CDR3: TGTGCCAGCAGCCCCCATCCCGCGGGGGTTCAAGAGACCCAGTACTTC.

This clonotype was counted only a few times. The chain couples TRBV7-2 to TRBJ2-1, with TRBD2 as a possible D gene (6 bases). From germline, CDR1 is SGHTA and CDR2 FQGNSA. The length of the CDR3 is 13 residues. V lost 5 bases and J lost 8, with 13 bases in between. In DNA, the CDR3 is TGTGCCAGCAGCACCTTCTCTAGCGATGAGCAGTTCTTC. This codes for CASSTFSSDEQFF. Drawing the rest from reference TRBV7-2 and TRBJ2-1, the complete variable domain is GAGVSQSPSNKVTEKGKDVELRCDPISGHTALYWYRQSLGQGLEFLIYFQGNSAPDKSGLPSDRFSAERTGGSVSTLTIQRTQQEDSAVYLCASSTFSSDEQFFGPGTRLTVL.

This clonotype turned up a few times. The V gene is TRBV29-1, the J gene TRBJ2-1, with TRBD1 matching over 9 bases. The CDR3 totals 14 residues. Germline values: CDR1 SQVTM, CDR2 ANQGSEA. The J segment lost 0 bases and the V segment lost 4 bases, leaving 1 base of the junction unmatched. Here the CDR3 reads CSVADRGSYNEQFF. The CDR3 DNA reads TGCAGCGTTGCGGACAGGGGCTCCTACAATGAGCAGTTCTTC.

The sample holds a few counts of this clonotype. The chain couples TRBV12-3 or TRBV12-4 to TRBJ2-1; D not certain. V gave up 7 bases and J gave up 7 bases, with 14 bases separating them. This CDR3 comprises 13 residues. CDR3 DNA sequence: TGTGCCAGCACCCAACTTGACCCGAATGAGCAGTTCTTC. Amino acid sequence: CASTQLDPNEQFF.

This sequence joins TRBV5-1 and TRBJ2-2; 10 bases match TRBD2. The germline gives CDR1 SGHRS, CDR2 YFSETQ. CDR3 length equals 15 residues. The V segment lost 1 base and the J segment 4 bases; nucleotides outside the gene matches: 1. CDR3 nucleotides: TGCGCCAGCAGCTTGCTAGCGGGAGCCACCGGGGAGCTGTTTTTT. Translating gives CASSLLAGATGELFF.

The chain couples TRBV7-9 to TRBJ2-7; 8 bases are shared with TRBD2. V was clipped by 5 bases and J by 4 bases; unmatched bases: 4. CDR3 length: 13 amino acids. Germline CDR1 is SEHNR and CDR2 is FQNEAQ (reference sequence). For the CDR3, the DNA is TGTGCCAGCAGCGGCAAGCGGGAGTACGAGCAGTACTTC. Its protein is CASSGKREYEQYF.

This clonotype was picked up a small number of times. V gene TRBV19 combines with J gene TRBJ1-1; 10 bases line up with TRBD1. V lost 6 bases, J lost 5 bases, and 15 bases stayed unmatched. Looked up from germline, CDR1 is LNHDA and CDR2 is SQIVND (reference sequence). The CDR3 covers 17 residues. The CDR3 coding sequence is TGTGCCAGTAGCCCACCCAAGACAGGGGGCACAAGGACTGAAGCTTTCTTT. It encodes CASSPPKTGGTRTEAFF.

This clonotype was seen many times. V gene TRBV3-1 combines with J gene TRBJ1-1, with D possibly being TRBD1 (6 bases). Per germline, CDR1 LGHDT and CDR2 YNNKEL (reference sequence). The CDR3 covers 16 residues. The V and J ends lost 4 bases and 1 base respectively, with 16 bases between them. The CDR3 DNA reads as TGTGCCAGCAGCCCCGAAGGGGGACGCAGGAACACTGAAGCTTTCTTT. Translated, it gives CASSPEGGRRNTEAFF. The whole variable domain, remainder taken from reference TRBV3-1 and TRBJ1-1, is DTAVSQTPKYLVTQMGNDKSIKCEQNLGHDTMYWYKQDSKKFLKIMFSYNNKELIINETVPNRFSPKSPDKAHLNLHINSLELGDSAVYFCASSPEGGRRNTEAFFGQGTRLTVV.

This rearrangement joins TRBV2 to TRBJ1-5, with D uncertain. V lost 6 bases and J 7 bases, leaving 16 bases between the germline ends. Germline CDR1 is SNHLY and CDR2 is FYNNEI. The CDR3 has 14 amino acids. The CDR3 coding sequence is TGTGCCAGCAGAGCCGGAGGAGGTTACCAGCCCCAGCATTTT. Amino acids: CASRAGGGYQPQHF.

The chain has TRBV10-2 and TRBJ2-7; tentatively, D is TRBD1 or TRBD2 (6 bases each). This CDR3 has 13 amino acids. V was pared by 2 bases and J by 7 bases, with 12 bases between. CDR1 and CDR2 from the germline V gene are WSHSY and SAAADI. CDR3 in DNA: TGCGCCAGCAGTGAGGGAGGGGGTGGGGAGCAGTACTTC. This codes for CASSEGGGGEQYF.

CDR3 bases: TGCAGCGCCTCAGGGAATCCTGGAAACACCATATATTTT. Its protein product is CSASGNPGNTIYF. The V call is TRBV29-1, the J call TRBJ1-3; tentative D call: TRBD1 (5 bases). Between the trimmed V and J ends, which lost 7 bases and 2 bases, there was a span of 12 bases. Germline V gives CDR1 SQVTM, CDR2 ANQGSEA. This CDR3 has 13 amino acids.

This clonotype was seen only a few times. This chain joins TRBV6-2 or TRBV6-3 and TRBJ1-1; weak D call: TRBD1 (5 bases). The CDR3 extends over 15 amino acids. The ends were cut back, 5 bases at V and 0 bases at J, with 13 bases in the middle. Germline V gives CDR1 MNHEY, CDR2 SVGEGT. CDR3 coding DNA: TGTGCCAGCAGTCCCGGGGCAGTAATGAACACTGAAGCTTTCTTT. It yields the protein CASSPGAVMNTEAFF.

This clonotype has only a few counts. The rearrangement joins TRBV2 to TRBJ2-1; 11 bases fit TRBD1. Germline loops: CDR1 SNHLY, CDR2 FYNNEI. V trimming: 4 bases; J trimming: 2 bases; junction bases outside the gene matches: 4. The CDR3 covers 16 residues. The CDR3 sequence is CASSARGQGAYNEQFF. The CDR3 DNA sequence: TGTGCCAGCAGTGCGAGGGGACAGGGGGCCTACAATGAGCAGTTCTTC.

This clonotype was recorded many times. V gene TRBV20-1 combines with J gene TRBJ1-1; D is possibly TRBD1 (5 bases). CDR3 size: 13 residues. V lost 4 bases and J 1 base, leaving 10 bases between the germline ends. Per germline, CDR1 DFQATT and CDR2 SNEGSKA (reference sequence). Written as DNA, the CDR3 is TGCAGTGCTAACCGGGACCAGAACACTGAAGCTTTCTTT. The encoded protein is CSANRDQNTEAFF.

This clonotype was observed at least ten times. The chain carries TRBV11-2 and TRBJ2-3; a weak D match, TRBD2 (5 bases). This CDR3 contains 15 residues. Germline V lookup: CDR1 SGHAT, CDR2 FQNNGV. V was cut by 5 bases and J by 1 base, with 13 bases left in between. CDR3 amino acids: CASSRGLLRTDTQYF. Here the CDR3 DNA reads TGTGCCAGCAGCCGTGGACTCCTACGCACAGATACGCAGTATTTT.

This clonotype turned up a few times. The chain joins TRBV6-1 to TRBJ1-5, with D hard to call. V was clipped by 6 bases and J by 0 bases, with 9 bases between them. Germline CDR1 and CDR2: MNHNS and SASEGT. The CDR3 contains 14 residues. The CDR3 bases are TGTGCCAGCAGCACGGATTATAGCAATCAGCCCCAGCATTTT. This translates into CASSTDYSNQPQHF.

This clonotype was seen ten or more times. V is TRBV29-1 and J is TRBJ1-4, with unresolved D. The CDR3 loop spans 13 amino acids. V was pared by 7 bases and J by 7 bases, with 16 bases between. Germline CDR1 is SQVTM and CDR2 is ANQGSEA. For the CDR3, the DNA is TGCAGCGCATCCGGGTCCCCTAGTGAAAAACTGTTTTTT. Protein product: CSASGSPSEKLFF.

This sequence joins TRBV29-1 and TRBJ2-7, with 9 bases lining up with TRBD2. The trim removed 0 bases at V and 6 bases at J, leaving 15 bases unmatched. CDR3 length: 17 residues. Germline CDR1 SQVTM, CDR2 ANQGSEA. CDR3 sequence (DNA): TGCAGCGTTGAAGATTCCTCGTCCAGCGGGAGGTGGAGCGAGCAGTACTTC. Amino acid sequence: CSVEDSSSSGRWSEQYF.

J is TRBJ2-3 and V is TRBV29-1; maybe TRBD1 (6 bases). Trimming cost V 3 bases and J 5 bases, with 15 bases left between them. This CDR3 is 14 amino acids long. Germline CDR1 and CDR2: SQVTM and ANQGSEA. The CDR3 coding sequence is TGCAGCGTTGATACAGGGAGTTGGGGAGATACGCAGTATTTT. The encoded protein is CSVDTGSWGDTQYF.

This chain uses TRBV18 with TRBJ1-3, with 7 positions matching TRBD1. After removal of 2 bases from V and 0 bases from J, the junction contained 4 bases not matched to a gene. The germline V gene encodes CDR1 KGHSH and CDR2 LQKENI. The CDR3 has 16 amino acids. The CDR3: CASSPGDSLSGNTIYF. The DNA of the CDR3 is TGTGCCAGCTCACCAGGGGACAGTCTCTCTGGAAACACCATATATTTT.

This clonotype was seen more than once but under ten times. The rearrangement joins TRBV28 to TRBJ1-2; no reliable D call. Trimming removed 4 bases from V and 8 bases from J, with 11 bases in between. The CDR3 is made up of 12 amino acids. Germline V gene data show CDR1 as MDHEN and CDR2 as SYDVKM. In nucleotides, the CDR3 is TGTGCCAGCAGTTCGAATCTGTACGGCTACACCTTC. This codes for CASSSNLYGYTF.

The chain has TRBV6-2 or TRBV6-3 and TRBJ2-2; D uncertain. The CDR3 is 14 amino acids. V shed 5 bases and J shed 6 bases, with 13 bases lying between them. Germline CDR1 is MNHEY and CDR2 is SVGEGT. The CDR3 here is CASSPLLRAGELFF. The CDR3 DNA reads as TGTGCCAGCAGTCCCCTCTTGAGAGCCGGGGAGCTGTTTTTT.

Many counts were recorded for this clonotype. V usage is TRBV27 and J usage is TRBJ1-5; 9 nucleotides line up with TRBD1. The trim removed 7 bases at V and 9 bases at J, leaving 7 bases unmatched. The CDR3 length is 13 residues. Per germline, CDR1 MNHEY and CDR2 SMNVEV (reference sequence). The CDR3 nucleotides are TGTGCCAGCAACAAACAGGGGGCCAGGCCCCAGCATTTT. The encoded protein is CASNKQGARPQHF.

This clonotype was observed many times. The gene calls are TRBV7-2 and TRBJ2-5, with unresolved D. V was clipped by 0 bases and J by 9 bases, with 8 bases between them. This CDR3 comprises 12 residues. CDR1 and CDR2 (germline): SGHTA, FQGNSA. The CDR3 sequence is CASSLAAVAQYF. As DNA, the CDR3 is TGTGCCAGCAGCTTAGCTGCGGTGGCCCAGTACTTC.

The V gene is TRBV19, the J gene TRBJ1-5; D gene unclear. This CDR3 contains 15 residues. Trimming removed 3 bases at V and 2 bases at J, with 11 bases between. Germline values: CDR1 LNHDA, CDR2 SQIVND (reference sequence). The DNA of the CDR3 is TGTGCCAGTAGTATCCCGGGGTTGGGCAATCAGCCCCAGCATTTT. It encodes CASSIPGLGNQPQHF. The full variable domain, with the rest looked up from reference TRBV19 and TRBJ1-5, is DGGITQSPKYLFRKEGQNVTLSCEQNLNHDAMYWYRQDPGQGLRLIYYSQIVNDFQKGDIAEGYSVSREKKESFPLTVTSAQKNPTAFYLCASSIPGLGNQPQHFGDGTRLSIL.

This clonotype appeared many times. The gene calls are TRBV18 and TRBJ1-5; 10 bases fit TRBD1. The V segment lost 4 bases and the J segment 2 bases; nucleotides outside the gene matches: 5. Germline CDR1 reads KGHSH; CDR2 reads LQKENI. This CDR3 spans 16 amino acids. The CDR3 sequence is CASSRDRGRGNQPQHF. The CDR3 region has the DNA TGTGCCAGCTCACGGGACAGGGGAAGGGGCAATCAGCCCCAGCATTTT.

This clonotype was detected a few times. The chain couples TRBV7-9 to TRBJ2-2; the D is unclear. Trimming took 1 base from V and 0 from J, leaving 6 bases between them. Germline loops: CDR1 SEHNR, CDR2 FQNEAQ (reference sequence). The CDR3 is made up of 15 amino acids. The CDR3 protein is CASSLGGANTGELFF. CDR3 nucleotide sequence: TGTGCCAGCAGCTTAGGCGGAGCGAACACCGGGGAGCTGTTTTTT.

The chain uses TRBV6-6 and TRBJ2-3; possible D gene TRBD1, 6 bases. The CDR3 runs 15 residues. The V end was cut by 5 bases, the J end by 1 base, with 13 bases between. Germline V gene lookup returns CDR1 MNHNY and CDR2 SVGAGI (reference sequence). The CDR3 bases are TGTGCCAGCAGTAGCGGACAGCATGGCACAGATACGCAGTATTTT. Translated: CASSSGQHGTDTQYF.

This clonotype has only a few counts. The V and J genes are TRBV7-9 and TRBJ1-4, with unresolved D. The germline gives CDR1 SEHNR, CDR2 FQNEAQ (reference sequence). V lost 2 bases, J lost 0 bases, and 10 bases lay in between. The CDR3 is 16 residues long. The CDR3 sequence is CASSLLHLATNEKLFF. CDR3 DNA: TGTGCCAGCAGCTTATTACATCTAGCAACTAATGAAAAACTGTTTTTT.